This TCR beta chain was identified during a study of technical replicates of blood from several donors. Only one count was recorded for this clone. Other DNA sequences within the sample encode an identical CDR3. V shed 3 bases, J shed 5 bases, and the junction held 11 bases outside the gene matches. Germline CDR1 reads SGHRS; CDR2 reads YFSETQ. There are 17 residues in the CDR3. TCRdb's copy holds only in-frame clones and misses some; the assay was immunoSEQ multiplex PCR. The data hold about 70,000 clones, with approximately 91% observed a single time. The receptor comes from a human donor in good health. Some clones in this sample may be carry-over from other donors' samples. Sequenced material: PBMCs. The chain is built from TRBV5-1 and TRBJ1-2; 12 positions agree with TRBD1. The CDR3 sequence is CASSSPGTGGANYGYTF. DNA of the CDR3: TGCGCCAGCAGCTCGCCCGGGACAGGGGGCGCGAATTATGGCTACACCTTC.